The entry below gives a single TCR beta chain sequence along with its context. The data were obtained in a study of blood T cell repertoires in COVID-19. Study-wide context: Samples came from the United States, Italy and Spain, spanning acute and convalescent COVID-19. PBMCs, B-cell-depleted T cells, or T cells provided the cDNA or gDNA that made up the material.

Authors' processing steps: Amplification with reference gene primers provided the estimates of nucleated cell counts. Data came from immunoSEQ multiplex PCR; TCRdb stores just in-frame clones and leaves some out. V, J and clone size are those of that table, while D and trimming were read from the DNA. The table lists hundreds of thousands of clones, around 90% of them singletons, with approximately 0.3% in the top ten. The CDR3 has 15 amino acids. CDR1 and CDR2 from the germline V gene are MNHEY and SVGAGI. V was shortened by 5 bases and J by 3 bases, with 15 bases between the two germline ends. This sequence was found in a young woman with acute or convalescent COVID-19. The V gene is TRBV6-5, the J gene TRBJ2-3; maybe TRBD2 (5 bases). The sequenced sample consisted of peripheral blood. In DNA, the CDR3 is TGTGCCAGCAGTCGGACCGCGGACTCGACAGATACGCAGTATTTT. Residues: CASSRTADSTDTQYF.